The present T cell receptor (beta chain) was sequenced within a study of T cells in Graves' hyperthyroidism and ophthalmopathy. The CDR3 runs to 14 residues. J lost 3 bases, V lost 6 bases, and 6 bases had no gene match. This clonotype was counted at least ten times. Antigen: not known. Hyperthyroidism, newly diagnosed and lasting under 2 months, affected patients aged 18 to 65. Diagnostic assessment was based on clinical symptoms, serum thyroxine and TRAb, thyroid ultrasound and orbital computed tomography. The CDR3 regions of TCR beta were amplified from RNA transcripts. Initially, a first-round RT-PCR of the TCR CDR3 employed the HTBI primer set. TCRdb used MiXCR to reprocess the multiplex PCR reads, holding one entry per CDR3 protein. The sample gives fewer than 450,000 distinct CDR3 sequences, approximately 18% of which show up once; 30% to 35% is in the top ten. Study-level results: Within blood appeared most thyroid clonotypes that had expanded above 0.001.

Material for sequencing was blood. The chain is built from TRBV12-3 or TRBV12-4 and TRBJ1-2; 8 bases match TRBD1. The receptor comes from a woman aged 30 to 39 with Graves' hyperthyroidism that later progressed to Graves' ophthalmopathy. The chain's CDR3 is CASRRETGDYGYTF. The CDR3, as DNA: TGTGCCAGCAGGCGAGAGACAGGGGACTATGGCTACACCTTC.